The T cell receptor beta chain under discussion was sequenced for a study of T cell responses to AZD1222 COVID-19 vaccine. A note on this clone: The antigen is undetermined.

Method: immunoSEQ multiplex PCR; TCRdb's copy keeps in-frame clones and lacks some. The profile covers around 94,000 clones, with more than 70% appearing a single time and about a sixth taken by the ten largest. The study's findings and limits: Spike-specific TCR breadth and depth rose after two AZD1222 doses.

Per the germline V gene, CDR1 is LNHDA and CDR2 is SQIVND (reference sequence). The CDR3 contains 16 residues. Trimming shortened V by 5 bases and J by 0 bases, and 14 bases separated the two germline ends. The rearrangement links TRBV19 to TRBJ2-1; D ambiguous. This TCR came from an adult in good health. Here the sequenced sample was peripheral blood, taken on day 0 of AZD1222 vaccination. CDR3 residues: CASSVFLRSSYNEQFF. CDR3 DNA: TGTGCCAGTAGTGTATTTCTTCGAAGCTCCTACAATGAGCAGTTCTTC.